This is a list of T cell receptor beta chains from one sample in a study of CD8 T cells in ankylosing spondylitis. One entry per CDR3 protein results from TCRdb running MiXCR on the 5' RACE reads. The sample gives fewer than 650,000 distinct CDR3 sequences, about 13% of which show up once; over 6.5% is in the top ten. Input material: blood, either unsorted or a sorted T cell fraction (not recorded which). The receptors were sampled from a male donor with ankylosing spondylitis. Both conserved end residues are part of each CDR3. Fields, in order: V gene, J gene, clone size, D gene, CDR3 DNA, CDR3 protein. The D gene is left open where the match is weak. Expanded clones get a size class; other rows say once, few or many, or leave the size out.

>TRBV27|TRBJ1-2|few|TRBD1
TGTGCCAGCAGTTGGACAGGAGGGGATGGCTACACCTTC
CASSWTGGDGYTF
>TRBV2|TRBJ2-3|few|TRBD2
TGTGCCAGCAGGCCGGGACTACTCACAGATACGCAGTATTTT
CASRPGLLTDTQYF
>TRBV5-1|TRBJ2-2|.|.
TGCGCCAGCAGCTTGATGTGGGCTAGCGGGGAGCTGTTTTTT
CASSLMWASGELFF
>TRBV20-1|TRBJ2-1|.|.
TGCAGTGCCGAGAATGACCGAGCCTCCTACAATGAGCAGTTCTTC
CSAENDRASYNEQFF
>TRBV20-1|TRBJ2-3|.|TRBD1
TGCAGTGCTGAAGACCGACAGGGGACAAGCACAGATACGCAGTATTTT
CSAEDRQGTSTDTQYF
>TRBV24-1|TRBJ2-1|few|TRBD1
TGTGCCACCAGTGATAACGGACAGGGGTACAATGAGCAGTTCTTC
CATSDNGQGYNEQFF
>TRBV20-1|TRBJ1-1|.|TRBD1
TGCAGTGCCTACTTGATGGGCAGGGGGTTTCCCACTGAAGCTTTCTTT
CSAYLMGRGFPTEAFF
>TRBV20-1|TRBJ2-2|few|.
TGCAGTGCTAGAACCCCTGTGGCCGGGGAGCTGTTTTTT
CSARTPVAGELFF
>TRBV21-1|TRBJ2-2|.|.
TGTGCCAGCAGCAATCAGAACACCGGGGAGCTGTTTTTT
CASSNQNTGELFF
>TRBV29-1|TRBJ2-5|.|.
TGCAGCGTGTTGAGCGGACAAGAGACCCAGTACTTC
CSVLSGQETQYF
>TRBV7-2|TRBJ2-4|.|.
TGTGCCAGCAGAACCAGGACAGAAAACATTCAGTACTTC
CASRTRTENIQYF
>TRBV29-1|TRBJ2-7|.|.
TGCAGCGTTGAAGATGTAGGTTACGAGCAGTACTTC
CSVEDVGYEQYF
>TRBV3-1|TRBJ2-1|few|.
TGTGCCAGCAGCCCGGGACATAGGGACTACAATGAGCAGTTCTTC
CASSPGHRDYNEQFF
>TRBV3-1|TRBJ2-1|few|.
TGTGCCAGCAGCCAAGATATGGAGTCCTACAATGAGCAGTTCTTC
CASSQDMESYNEQFF
>TRBV29-1|TRBJ2-7|many|TRBD1
TGCAGCGTTGCTAGGACAGGGTCCTACGAGCAGTACTTC
CSVARTGSYEQYF
>TRBV20-1|TRBJ1-2|.|.
TGCAGCTACCTACTACCAGGGATAAACTATGGCTACACCTTC
CSYLLPGINYGYTF
>TRBV3-1|TRBJ2-2|.|TRBD2
TGTGCCAGCAGCCCTTGGGATAGCGGGGCCGGGGAGCTGTTTTTT
CASSPWDSGAGELFF
>TRBV30|TRBJ2-1|.|TRBD2
TGTGCCTGGATTAGCGGGAGCGGCTATGAGCAGTTCTTC
CAWISGSGYEQFF
>TRBV2|TRBJ2-2|.|.
TGTGCCAGCAGTGGCCTTGATGGGGGCGTATACGCCACCGGGGAGCTGTTTTTT
CASSGLDGGVYATGELFF
>TRBV28|TRBJ2-3|.|TRBD2
TGTGGGTCTCAAGGGGCCTCTAGCGGGAGGGTAGATACGCAGTATTTT
CGSQGASSGRVDTQYF
>TRBV11-3|TRBJ2-1|few|TRBD2
TGTGCCAGCAGCTCCCGGGATAGCGGGAGGGCCTACAATGAGCAGTTCTTC
CASSSRDSGRAYNEQFF
>TRBV11-2|TRBJ2-5|few|.
TGTGCCAGCAGCTTAGATGGGGCTTTCCAAGAGACCCAGTACTTC
CASSLDGAFQETQYF
>TRBV2|TRBJ2-1|few|TRBD2
TGTGCCAGCAGTGAAGAAGTGGGGGGTAGCGGGAGGCCTAGGAATGAGCAGTTCTTC
CASSEEVGGSGRPRNEQFF
>TRBV5-1|TRBJ2-3|.|.
TGCGCCAGCAGCTTGCCGCGTAGCGGCGATACGCAGTATTTT
CASSLPRSGDTQYF
>TRBV27|TRBJ1-6|few|.
TGTGCCAGCAGTTCACCGGGCCCGGCACCCCTCCACTTT
CASSSPGPAPLHF
>TRBV12-3/TRBV12-4|TRBJ1-4|few|.
TGTGCCAGCACCGGGCTCACGTCTAATGAAAAACTGTTTTTT
CASTGLTSNEKLFF
>TRBV5-1|TRBJ2-1|many|TRBD2
TGCGCCAGCAGCTTCGGGAGGGCCGGGGATGAGCAGTTCTTC
CASSFGRAGDEQFF
>TRBV5-1|TRBJ2-5|.|TRBD1
TGCGCCAGCAGCTTAGAACCGCCGAACAGGGGCTCCCCAGCCCAGTACTTC
CASSLEPPNRGSPAQYF
>TRBV11-2|TRBJ2-5|many|TRBD2
TGTGCCAGCAGCCAGAGACTAGCGGGAGGGCCGGAGACCCAGTACTTC
CASSQRLAGGPETQYF
>TRBV6-2/TRBV6-3|TRBJ2-1|.|TRBD2
TGTGCCAGCATCTCAGCTGGACTAGCGGGAGGGTTCGCCTACAATGAGCAGTTCTTC
CASISAGLAGGFAYNEQFF
>TRBV19|TRBJ1-1|few|TRBD1
TGTGCCAGTTCTTCTGGGGGACAGGGCACTGAAGCTTTCTTT
CASSSGGQGTEAFF
>TRBV6-1|TRBJ1-5|.|.
TGTGCCAGCAGGGTTAATAGCAATCAGCCCCAGCATTTT
CASRVNSNQPQHF
>TRBV24-1|TRBJ2-7|.|TRBD1
TGTGCCACCAGTGCCGCCGGGACAGGTCATTACGAGCAGTACTTC
CATSAAGTGHYEQYF
>TRBV20-1|TRBJ1-1|.|.
TGCAGTGCTGCCGTGGGCACTGAAGCTTTCTTT
CSAAVGTEAFF
>TRBV6-1|TRBJ2-1|few|TRBD1
TGTGCCAGCAGTCGGGACAGGGGGCATGAGCAGTTCTTC
CASSRDRGHEQFF
>TRBV11-3|TRBJ2-1|.|.
TGTGCCAGCAGCTTAGATTACGGACCAAGCTACAATGAGCAGTTCTTC
CASSLDYGPSYNEQFF
>TRBV11-2|TRBJ2-4|.|.
TGTGCCAGCAAACAACTCCGGACGGGGTCGCGCATTCAGTACTTC
CASKQLRTGSRIQYF
>TRBV5-1|TRBJ2-2|.|TRBD1
TGCGCCAGCAGCTTGAGGCTGGACAGGGGGAGCACCGGGGAGCTGTTTTTT
CASSLRLDRGSTGELFF
>TRBV5-6|TRBJ2-2|few|.
TGTGCCAGCAGCTTGGGTTCCAGGGCTGGCACCGGGGAGCTGTTTTTT
CASSLGSRAGTGELFF
>TRBV24-1|TRBJ2-1|.|TRBD2
TGTGCCACCAGGGCTAGCGGGAGAAGGTACAATGAGCAGTTCTTC
CATRASGRRYNEQFF
>TRBV29-1|TRBJ1-2|many|TRBD1
TGCAGCGTTGAACAGGGGGCGAGGGGCTACACCTTC
CSVEQGARGYTF
>TRBV6-1|TRBJ1-3|few|.
TGTGCCAGCAGCGACACCCTGAGCTCTGGAAACACCATATATTTT
CASSDTLSSGNTIYF